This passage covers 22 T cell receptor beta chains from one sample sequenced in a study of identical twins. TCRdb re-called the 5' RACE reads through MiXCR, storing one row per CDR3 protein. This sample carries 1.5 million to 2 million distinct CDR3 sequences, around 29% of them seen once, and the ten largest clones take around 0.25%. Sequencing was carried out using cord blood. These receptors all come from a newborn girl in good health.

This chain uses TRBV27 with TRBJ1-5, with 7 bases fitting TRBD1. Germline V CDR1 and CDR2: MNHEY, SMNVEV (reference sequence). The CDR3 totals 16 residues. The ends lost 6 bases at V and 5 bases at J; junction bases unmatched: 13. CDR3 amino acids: CASSPSPTGPHQPQHF. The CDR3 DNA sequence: TGTGCCAGCAGCCCAAGCCCGACAGGGCCGCATCAGCCCCAGCATTTT.

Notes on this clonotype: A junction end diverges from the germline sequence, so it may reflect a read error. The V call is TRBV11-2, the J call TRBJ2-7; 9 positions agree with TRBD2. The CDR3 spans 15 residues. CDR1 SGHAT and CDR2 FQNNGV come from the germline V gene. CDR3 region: CASSFSGRGSYGQYF. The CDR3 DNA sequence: TGTGCCAGCAGTTTTAGCGGGAGAGGCTCCTACGGGCAGTACTTC. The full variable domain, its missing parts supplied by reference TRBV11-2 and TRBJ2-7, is EAGVAQSPRYKIIEKRQSVAFWCNPISGHATLYWYQQILGQGPKLLIQFQNNGVVDDSQLPKDRFSAERLKGVDSTLKIQPAKLEDSAVYLCASSFSGRGSYGQYFGPGTRLTVT.

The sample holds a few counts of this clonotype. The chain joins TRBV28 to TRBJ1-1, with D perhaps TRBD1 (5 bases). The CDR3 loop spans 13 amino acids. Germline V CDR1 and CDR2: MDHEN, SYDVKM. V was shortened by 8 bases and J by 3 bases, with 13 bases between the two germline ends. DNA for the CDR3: TGTGCCAGCCGGGGGTGGGAAGACACTGAAGCTTTCTTT. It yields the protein CASRGWEDTEAFF.

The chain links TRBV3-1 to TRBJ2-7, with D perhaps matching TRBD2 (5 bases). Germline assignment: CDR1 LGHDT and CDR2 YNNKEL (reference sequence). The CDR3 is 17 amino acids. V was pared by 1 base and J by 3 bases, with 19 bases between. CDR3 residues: CASSQGSSTRGGYEQYF. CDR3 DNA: TGTGCCAGCAGCCAAGGTAGTTCTACTCGCGGAGGCTACGAGCAGTACTTC.

CDR3 DNA: TGCAGTGCTAGGGCGCAGGGGAGGCGCAATCAGCCCCAGCATTTT. This translates into CSARAQGRRNQPQHF. The chain uses TRBV20-1 and TRBJ1-5; D is perhaps TRBD1 (6 bases). CDR3 size: 15 residues. The germline V gene encodes CDR1 DFQATT and CDR2 SNEGSKA (reference sequence). The V end was cut by 3 bases, the J end by 2 bases, with 14 bases between.

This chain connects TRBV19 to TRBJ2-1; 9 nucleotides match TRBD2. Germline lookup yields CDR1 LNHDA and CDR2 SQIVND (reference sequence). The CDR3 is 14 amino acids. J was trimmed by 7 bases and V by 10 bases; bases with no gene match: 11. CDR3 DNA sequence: TGTGCCACAGACGGCGGGGGGGCCTGGAATGAGCAGTTCTTC. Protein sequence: CATDGGGAWNEQFF.

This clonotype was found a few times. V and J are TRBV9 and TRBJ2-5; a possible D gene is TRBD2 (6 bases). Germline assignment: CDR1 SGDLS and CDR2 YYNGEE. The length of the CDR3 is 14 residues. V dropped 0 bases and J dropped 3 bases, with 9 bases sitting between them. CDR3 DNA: TGTGCCAGCAGCGTAGATCAGCGGGAAGAGACCCAGTACTTC. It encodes CASSVDQREETQYF.

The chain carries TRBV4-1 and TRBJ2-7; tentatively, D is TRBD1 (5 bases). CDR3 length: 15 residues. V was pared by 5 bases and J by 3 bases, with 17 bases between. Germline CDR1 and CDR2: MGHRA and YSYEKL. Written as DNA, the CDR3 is TGCGCCAGCAGCAAAGTTCCCGCAGGGAACTACGAGCAGTACTTC. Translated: CASSKVPAGNYEQYF.

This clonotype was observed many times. The CDR3 protein is CASSQVAEPFDEQYF. The DNA of the CDR3 is TGTGCCAGCAGCCAAGTAGCGGAGCCCTTCGACGAGCAGTACTTC. J is TRBJ2-7 and V is TRBV4-2; tentatively, D is TRBD2 (6 bases). Per the germline V gene, CDR1 is LGHNA and CDR2 is YNFKEQ. Trimming took off 1 base at V and 5 bases at J, with 15 bases between the two ends. There are 15 residues in the CDR3.

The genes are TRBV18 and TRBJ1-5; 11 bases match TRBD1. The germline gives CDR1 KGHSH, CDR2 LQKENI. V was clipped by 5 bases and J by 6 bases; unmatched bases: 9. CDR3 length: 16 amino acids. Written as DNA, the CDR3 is TGTGCCAGCTCATATACAACCGGGACAGGGGGTCAGCCCCAGCATTTT. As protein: CASSYTTGTGGQPQHF. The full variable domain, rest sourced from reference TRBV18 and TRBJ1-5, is NAGVMQNPRHLVRRRGQEARLRCSPMKGHSHVYWYRQLPEEGLKFMVYLQKENIIDESGMPKERFSAEFPKEGPSILRIQQVVRGDSAAYFCASSYTTGTGGQPQHFGDGTRLSIL.

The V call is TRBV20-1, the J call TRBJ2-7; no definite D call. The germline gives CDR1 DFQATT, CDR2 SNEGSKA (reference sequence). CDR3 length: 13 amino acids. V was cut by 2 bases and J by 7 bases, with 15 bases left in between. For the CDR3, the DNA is TGCAGTGCTAGATCACAACCTTACAATGAGCAGTACTTC. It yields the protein CSARSQPYNEQYF.

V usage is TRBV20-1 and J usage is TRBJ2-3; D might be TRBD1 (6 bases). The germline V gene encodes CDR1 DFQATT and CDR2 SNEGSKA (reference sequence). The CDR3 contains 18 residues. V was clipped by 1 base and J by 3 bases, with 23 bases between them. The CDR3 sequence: CSARGLPGVGYRTDTQYF. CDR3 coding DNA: TGCAGTGCTAGAGGCCTACCAGGGGTCGGGTATCGAACAGATACGCAGTATTTT.

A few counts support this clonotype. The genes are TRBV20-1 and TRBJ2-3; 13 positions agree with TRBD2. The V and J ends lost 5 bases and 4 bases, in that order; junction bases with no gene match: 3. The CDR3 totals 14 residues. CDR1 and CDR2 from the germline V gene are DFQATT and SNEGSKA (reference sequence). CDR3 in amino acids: CSALTSGRADTQYF. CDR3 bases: TGCAGTGCTCTTACTAGCGGGAGGGCAGATACGCAGTATTTT.

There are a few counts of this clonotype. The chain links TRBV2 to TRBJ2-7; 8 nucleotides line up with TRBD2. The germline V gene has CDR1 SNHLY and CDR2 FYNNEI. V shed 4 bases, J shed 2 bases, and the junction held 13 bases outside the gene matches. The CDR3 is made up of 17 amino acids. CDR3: CASSGLPSGGRTYEQYF. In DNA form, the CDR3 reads TGTGCCAGCAGTGGGTTACCGAGCGGGGGCCGTACCTACGAGCAGTACTTC.

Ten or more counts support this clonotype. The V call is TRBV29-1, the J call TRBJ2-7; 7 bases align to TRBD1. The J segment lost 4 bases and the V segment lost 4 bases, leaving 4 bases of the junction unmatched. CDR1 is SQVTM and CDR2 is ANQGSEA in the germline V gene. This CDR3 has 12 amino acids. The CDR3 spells CSVVLDRYEQYF. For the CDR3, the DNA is TGCAGCGTTGTTTTGGACAGGTACGAGCAGTACTTC.

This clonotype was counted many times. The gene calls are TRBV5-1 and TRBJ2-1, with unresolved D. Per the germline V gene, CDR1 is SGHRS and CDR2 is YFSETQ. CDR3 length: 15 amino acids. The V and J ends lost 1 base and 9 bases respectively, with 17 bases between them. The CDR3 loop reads CASSLTTPPVGEQFF. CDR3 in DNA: TGCGCCAGCAGCTTGACTACGCCTCCCGTTGGTGAGCAGTTCTTC. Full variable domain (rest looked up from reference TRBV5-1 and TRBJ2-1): KAGVTQTPRYLIKTRGQQVTLSCSPISGHRSVSWYQQTPGQGLQFLFEYFSETQRNKGNFPGRFSGRQFSNSRSEMNVSTLELGDSALYLCASSLTTPPVGEQFFGPGTRLTVL.

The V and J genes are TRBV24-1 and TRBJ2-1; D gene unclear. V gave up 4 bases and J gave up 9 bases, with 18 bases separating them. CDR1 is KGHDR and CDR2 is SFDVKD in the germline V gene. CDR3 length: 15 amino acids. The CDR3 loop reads CATSDSRSTSGEQFF. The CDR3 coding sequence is TGTGCCACCAGTGACTCCAGATCGACGAGTGGTGAGCAGTTCTTC.

The DNA for the CDR3 is TGTGCCAGCAGCGTAGGGGACAGGGGGAGAGGAAAACTGTTTTTT. The encoded protein is CASSVGDRGRGKLFF. V is TRBV9 and J is TRBJ1-4; 11 positions match TRBD1. Looked up from germline, CDR1 is SGDLS and CDR2 is YYNGEE. This CDR3 has 15 residues. The V and J ends lost 0 bases and 10 bases, in that order; junction bases with no gene match: 5.

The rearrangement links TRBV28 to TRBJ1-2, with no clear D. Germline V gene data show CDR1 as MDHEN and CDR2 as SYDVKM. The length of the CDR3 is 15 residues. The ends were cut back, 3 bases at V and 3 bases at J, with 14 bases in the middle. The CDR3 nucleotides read TGTGCCAGCAGTTTTCGCCCAGATCCTTACTATGGCTACACCTTC. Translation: CASSFRPDPYYGYTF.

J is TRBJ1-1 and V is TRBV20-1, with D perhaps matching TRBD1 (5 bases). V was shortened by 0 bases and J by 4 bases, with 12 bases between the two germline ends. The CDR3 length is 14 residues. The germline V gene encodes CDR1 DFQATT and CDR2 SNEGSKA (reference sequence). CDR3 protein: CSAREWGTGTEAFF. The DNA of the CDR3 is TGCAGTGCTAGAGAATGGGGGACCGGCACTGAAGCTTTCTTT.

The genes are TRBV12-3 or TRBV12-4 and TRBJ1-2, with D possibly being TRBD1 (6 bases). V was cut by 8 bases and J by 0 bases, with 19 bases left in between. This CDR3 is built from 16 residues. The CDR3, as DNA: TGTGCCAGCGGGGAATCCCGACAGGCCGCTAACTATGGCTACACCTTC. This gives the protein CASGESRQAANYGYTF.

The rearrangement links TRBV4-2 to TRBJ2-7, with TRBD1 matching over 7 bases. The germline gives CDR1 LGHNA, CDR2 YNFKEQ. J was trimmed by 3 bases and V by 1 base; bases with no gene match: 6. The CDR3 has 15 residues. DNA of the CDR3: TGTGCCAGCAGCCAAGCCGCCGGGACAGACTACGAGCAGTACTTC. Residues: CASSQAAGTDYEQYF.